The text below deals with one TCR beta chain. What it binds is not known. Gene and germline names: mouse. The CDR3 extends 4 residues past the end of the read, so its final part is completed from the germline J gene. The CDR3 loop spans 13 amino acids. The germline V gene encodes CDR1 NNHNN and CDR2 SYGAGS (reference sequence). V gave up 5 bases and J gave up 4 bases; unmatched junction bases: 2. RNA extraction was followed by reverse transcription into cDNA, which acted as the sequencing template. Produced via immunoSEQ multiplex PCR; TCRdb's table is partial and in-frame only. The sample contains roughly 110,000 clones, none of them singletons. These data belong to a study of CD8+ T cells in alopecia areata. Findings and caveats of the study: Patients displayed less clarity in TCR sharing than mice, a finding possibly related to HLA. There were also resident alphabeta T cells of normal skin sequenced in scalp samples.

The source material was lesional skin. V gene TRBV13-2 combines with J gene TRBJ2-1; 8 nucleotides align to TRBD1. This TCR was recovered from a C3H/HeJ mouse with alopecia areata. The strain's MHC haplotype is H2-k. Incomplete CDR3 DNA: TGTGCCAGCGGCCGACAGGGGTATGCT. This codes for CASGRQGYA. The complete CDR3 reads CASGRQGYAEQFF.